The T cell receptor (beta chain) under discussion was sequenced for a study of blood T cell repertoires in COVID-19. Study information: The origin of the acute and convalescent COVID-19 samples was the United States, Italy and Spain. PBMCs, B-cell-depleted T cells, or T cells were the source of the cDNA or gDNA that made up the material.

CDR1 SNHLY and CDR2 FYNNEI come from the germline V gene. The CDR3 loop spans 14 amino acids. Trimming removed 8 bases at V and 2 bases at J, with 13 bases between. As originally analysed: For nucleated cells, counts were estimated from reference gene primer amplification. Measured with immunoSEQ multiplex PCR; TCRdb has only the in-frame clones, and not every one. That table gives V, J and clone size, and the DNA gave D and trimming. The data contain roughly 150,000 clones, roughly 80% of them singletons. The specimen was peripheral blood. This TCR derives from a woman older than 75 with acute or convalescent COVID-19. The chain has TRBV2 and TRBJ2-1; D is uncertain. CDR3 region: CASGPGRTYNEQFF. CDR3 bases: TGTGCCAGCGGGCCAGGCCGAACCTACAATGAGCAGTTCTTC.